Below are 29 T cell receptor beta chains sequenced from a single sample in a study of blood T cell repertoires in COVID-19. Profiled with immunoSEQ multiplex PCR; TCRdb holds only in-frame clones, not every one. This sample has 250,000 to 300,000 clones, with about nine tenths found just once. Input material: peripheral blood. The source is a woman between 50 and 59 years old who had recovered from COVID-19.

The CDR3 DNA reads TGTGCCAGCAGCCCCGGCGGGGGAACTGGAAACACCATATATTTT. As protein: CASSPGGGTGNTIYF. V and J are TRBV7-2 and TRBJ1-3, with D possibly being TRBD1 (5 bases). Germline lookup yields CDR1 SGHTA and CDR2 FQGNSA. The CDR3 loop spans 15 amino acids. The V end lost 5 bases, the J end lost 2 bases, and 13 bases lay between the germline ends.

The genes are TRBV27 and TRBJ1-1; TRBD1 agrees at 7 bases. CDR1 MNHEY and CDR2 SMNVEV come from the germline V gene (reference sequence). Trimming removed 5 bases from V and 6 bases from J; junction bases left unmatched: 9. This CDR3 has 14 residues. CDR3 sequence: CASSRPGGRAEAFF. In DNA form, the CDR3 reads TGTGCCAGCAGTCGCCCAGGGGGAAGGGCTGAAGCTTTCTTT.

The chain has TRBV5-1 and TRBJ2-5, with 12 bases identical to TRBD2. The trim removed 4 bases at V and 2 bases at J, leaving 6 bases unmatched. The CDR3 runs 16 residues. Germline assignment: CDR1 SGHRS and CDR2 YFSETQ. In DNA form, the CDR3 reads TGCGCCAGCAGCGCCGGACTAGCGGGGCCTCAAGAGACCCAGTACTTC. Translated: CASSAGLAGPQETQYF.

This clone was counted ten times or more. V and J are TRBV14 and TRBJ1-2, with D maybe TRBD1 (5 bases). The V gene's germline CDR1 is SGHDN and CDR2 FVKESK. Trimming took off 6 bases at V and 4 bases at J, with 12 bases between the two ends. This CDR3 is built from 13 residues. CDR3 in amino acids: CASSWRGSYGYTF. CDR3 DNA sequence: TGTGCCAGCAGTTGGAGGGGCAGCTATGGCTACACCTTC.

V and J are TRBV27 and TRBJ1-5, with 7 bases that match TRBD1. Germline loops: CDR1 MNHEY, CDR2 SMNVEV (reference sequence). Unmatched junction bases numbered 6, after V lost 4 bases and J lost 0 bases. This CDR3 has 16 residues. The CDR3, as DNA: TGTGCCAGCAGTTCCCTCTGGGACAGTAGCAATCAGCCCCAGCATTTT. It codes for CASSSLWDSSNQPQHF.

CDR3 amino acids: CASSYQGQHSNQPQHF. Written as DNA, the CDR3 is TGTGCCAGCAGTTATCAGGGACAACATAGCAATCAGCCCCAGCATTTT. The chain employs TRBV6-5 and TRBJ1-5, with a possible D match to TRBD1 (6 bases). Trimming cost V 3 bases and J 0 bases, with 12 bases left between them. The CDR3 spans 16 residues. Germline CDR1 and CDR2: MNHEY and SVGAGI.

This chain joins TRBV7-2 and TRBJ1-5; the D is unclear. CDR3 size: 17 residues. The germline CDR1 and CDR2 sequences are SGHTA and FQGNSA. Trimming removed 1 base at V and 0 bases at J, with 13 bases between. As DNA, the CDR3 is TGTGCCAGCAGCTTAGATCCCCGCAGGAATAGCAATCAGCCCCAGCATTTT. Its translation is CASSLDPRRNSNQPQHF. The full variable domain, rest sourced from reference TRBV7-2 and TRBJ1-5, is GAGVSQSPSNKVTEKGKDVELRCDPISGHTALYWYRQSLGQGLEFLIYFQGNSAPDKSGLPSDRFSAERTGGSVSTLTIQRTQQEDSAVYLCASSLDPRRNSNQPQHFGDGTRLSIL.

This sequence joins TRBV6-6 and TRBJ2-7, with D perhaps matching TRBD2 (6 bases). Germline lookup yields CDR1 MNHNY and CDR2 SVGAGI (reference sequence). The CDR3 has 15 residues. V dropped 6 bases and J dropped 7 bases, with 22 bases sitting between them. CDR3 region: CASSLGEAFVGEQYF. The CDR3 DNA sequence: TGTGCCAGCAGCCTCGGGGAGGCTTTTGTGGGTGAGCAGTACTTC.

V gene TRBV27 combines with J gene TRBJ2-2, with 8 bases lining up with TRBD1. Germline-derived CDR1 and CDR2 are MNHEY and SMNVEV (reference sequence). The CDR3 extends over 15 amino acids. J lost 0 bases, V lost 7 bases, and 4 bases had no gene match. The CDR3 sequence is CASTHRGTNTGELFF. The DNA of the CDR3 is TGTGCCAGCACCCACAGGGGGACGAACACCGGGGAGCTGTTTTTT.

The chain recombines TRBV7-9 with TRBJ1-4; no firm D call. CDR3 size: 14 residues. The germline V and J ends were trimmed by 2 bases and 2 bases, with 6 bases remaining between them. The germline CDR1 and CDR2 sequences are SEHNR and FQNEAQ (reference sequence). CDR3 DNA: TGTGCCAGCAGCTTACAGGCCACTAATGAAAAACTGTTTTTT. Translation: CASSLQATNEKLFF.

CDR3 sequence reads: CATSRDQGSRELFF. CDR3 in DNA: TGTGCCACCAGCAGAGATCAGGGGAGCAGGGAGCTGTTTTTT. This rearrangement joins TRBV15 to TRBJ2-2; D is perhaps TRBD1 (6 bases). This CDR3 is built from 14 residues. The V and J ends lost 0 bases and 9 bases respectively, with 11 bases between them. In germline, CDR1 is LNHNV, CDR2 YYDKDF (reference sequence). The variable domain in full, completed from reference TRBV15 and TRBJ2-2, reads DAMVIQNPRYQVTQFGKPVTLSCSQTLNHNVMYWYQQKSSQAPKLLFHYYDKDFNNEADTPDNFQSRRPNTSFCFLDIRSPGLGDTAMYLCATSRDQGSRELFFGEGSRLTVL.

The chain couples TRBV14 to TRBJ2-7, with unresolved D. Germline CDR1 SGHDN, CDR2 FVKESK. Trimming cost V 4 bases and J 0 bases, with 4 bases left between them. The CDR3 runs to 12 residues. Here the CDR3 DNA reads TGTGCCAGCAGCCCTAACTCCTACGAGCAGTACTTC. Its translation: CASSPNSYEQYF.

The chain is built from TRBV4-3 and TRBJ2-7; maybe TRBD2 (5 bases). With 2 bases removed from V and 3 bases from J, the gap between germline ends came to 14 bases. The CDR3 contains 15 residues. The germline V gene encodes CDR1 LGHNA and CDR2 YSLEER. The chain's CDR3 is CASSQFPAEGYEQYF. Here the CDR3 DNA reads TGCGCCAGCAGCCAATTCCCAGCGGAAGGCTACGAGCAGTACTTC.

This chain joins TRBV9 and TRBJ2-2, with 9 bases matching TRBD1. The CDR3 length is 15 residues. The V and J ends lost 4 bases and 3 bases, in that order; junction bases with no gene match: 4. CDR1 and CDR2 from the germline V gene are SGDLS and YYNGEE. CDR3 residues: CASSPRQGDTGELFF. The CDR3 DNA follows: TGTGCCAGCAGCCCAAGACAGGGGGACACCGGGGAGCTGTTTTTT.

The gene calls are TRBV12-5 and TRBJ1-5; D is unresolved. V gave up 3 bases and J gave up 6 bases, with 15 bases separating them. CDR1 and CDR2 from the germline V gene are LGHNT and FRNRAP. This CDR3 spans 15 amino acids. This CDR3 reads CASGFGLGIFQPQHF. The CDR3, as DNA: TGTGCTAGTGGTTTTGGGCTCGGGATCTTTCAGCCCCAGCATTTT.

The V gene is TRBV5-1, the J gene TRBJ1-1; 7 bases match TRBD1. This CDR3 has 14 amino acids. Germline loops: CDR1 SGHRS, CDR2 YFSETQ. J was trimmed by 1 base and V by 4 bases; bases with no gene match: 4. CDR3 loop: CASSLWTGNTEAFF. The CDR3 region has the DNA TGCGCCAGCAGCCTTTGGACAGGGAACACTGAAGCTTTCTTT.

The chain joins TRBV3-1 (or the pseudogene TRBV3-2) to TRBJ1-6; a possible D gene is TRBD1 (5 bases). CDR3 length: 14 amino acids. CDR1 LGHDT and CDR2 YNNKEL come from the germline V gene (reference sequence). Trimming removed 4 bases at V and 9 bases at J, with 13 bases between. The CDR3 region has the DNA TGTGCCAGCAGCCTACGGGGGATCGGTTCACCCCTCCACTTT. This codes for CASSLRGIGSPLHF.

Only one count was recorded for this clone. In DNA, the CDR3 is TGTGCCAGCAGTAAACTCCGGGACAGGGGGCGAAATAATGAAAAACTGTTTTTT. Protein: CASSKLRDRGRNNEKLFF. The rearrangement joins TRBV6-2 or TRBV6-3 to TRBJ1-4; 12 nucleotides agree with TRBD1. The CDR3 loop spans 18 amino acids. Germline V gene sequence: CDR1 MNHEY, CDR2 SVGEGT. V lost 5 bases to trimming and J lost 4 bases; unmatched junction nucleotides: 11.

The CDR3 region has the DNA TGTGCCAGCAGGGGTGACGGGTATGGCTACACCTTC. Translation gives CASRGDGYGYTF. The chain links TRBV9 to TRBJ1-2; D is unresolved. This CDR3 region has 12 residues. Germline V gives CDR1 SGDLS, CDR2 YYNGEE. V was pared by 5 bases and J by 5 bases, with 10 bases between.

The chain recombines TRBV11-1 with TRBJ2-2, with no clear D. There are 14 residues in the CDR3. Germline values: CDR1 SGHAT, CDR2 FQDESV (reference sequence). V was cut by 1 base and J by 6 bases, with 9 bases left in between. CDR3 nucleotides: TGTGCCAGCAGCTTAGACATCCGGGCCGGGGAGCTGTTTTTT. Residues: CASSLDIRAGELFF.

The chain combines TRBV11-3 with TRBJ2-3; possible D gene TRBD2, 6 bases. Germline CDR1 is SGHNT and CDR2 is YENEEA. This CDR3 comprises 15 residues. V was cut by 3 bases and J by 2 bases, with 12 bases left in between. The CDR3 sequence is CASSFGGPNTDTQYF. In nucleotides, the CDR3 is TGTGCCAGCAGCTTCGGGGGTCCCAACACAGATACGCAGTATTTT.

The chain employs TRBV11-2 and TRBJ2-1; 7 bases map to TRBD1. The CDR3 loop spans 17 amino acids. Germline CDR1 reads SGHAT; CDR2 reads FQNNGV. After removal of 1 base from V and 2 bases from J, the junction contained 8 bases not matched to a gene. In nucleotides, the CDR3 is TGTGCCAGCAGCTTAGGGCACCGGGACAGTACCTACAATGAGCAGTTCTTC. Protein sequence: CASSLGHRDSTYNEQFF.

The chain recombines TRBV4-3 with TRBJ2-7, with a weak D call TRBD1 (6 bases). CDR3 length: 16 amino acids. Trimming left V 1 base short and J 1 base short, with 14 bases between. CDR1 and CDR2 from the germline V gene are LGHNA and YSLEER. CDR3 DNA: TGCGCCAGCAGCCAAGTGCTAGGGACACCTTCCTACGAGCAGTACTTC. Translated: CASSQVLGTPSYEQYF.

The chain employs TRBV11-2 and TRBJ2-5, with D tentatively TRBD2 (6 bases). Germline V lookup: CDR1 SGHAT, CDR2 FQNNGV. V was clipped by 5 bases and J by 3 bases, with 13 bases between them. The CDR3 runs to 14 residues. CDR3 sequence: CASSGGTTKETQYF. The CDR3 bases are TGTGCCAGCAGCGGGGGGACCACCAAAGAGACCCAGTACTTC.

The chain uses TRBV5-6 and TRBJ2-1; the match to TRBD2 covers 13 bases. Germline CDR1 SGHDT, CDR2 YYEEEE. The CDR3 is made up of 18 amino acids. The V gene end was trimmed by 4 bases and the J gene end by 0 bases; junction bases not matched to a gene: 7. CDR3 region: CASSLTSGGTRSYNEQFF. As DNA, the CDR3 is TGTGCCAGCAGCCTGACTAGCGGGGGGACCCGCTCCTACAATGAGCAGTTCTTC.

CDR3 in amino acids: CASSSRLAGGTVEQFF. In DNA form, the CDR3 reads TGTGCCAGCAGCTCGAGACTAGCGGGGGGGACGGTGGAGCAGTTCTTC. This chain uses TRBV7-2 with TRBJ2-1; 14 bases are shared with TRBD2. CDR1 is SGHTA and CDR2 is FQGNSA in the germline V gene. This CDR3 contains 16 residues. V shed 4 bases and J 10 bases; nucleotides not matched to a gene: 9.

This clone was detected once. The chain joins TRBV9 to TRBJ2-7; weak D call: TRBD2 (5 bases). Between the trimmed V and J ends, which lost 4 bases and 5 bases, there was a span of 19 bases. CDR3 length: 15 residues. Germline CDR1 is SGDLS and CDR2 is YYNGEE. CDR3: CASSPEPTGKNEQYF. DNA of the CDR3: TGTGCCAGCAGCCCCGAGCCGACGGGGAAGAACGAGCAGTACTTC.

This clone occurred a few times. The J gene is TRBJ1-6, the V gene TRBV11-3; TRBD1 might be the D (5 bases). The CDR3 has 13 amino acids. Trimming shortened V by 5 bases and J by 6 bases, and 8 bases separated the two germline ends. In germline, CDR1 is SGHNT, CDR2 YENEEA. The chain's CDR3 is CASSRRGNSPLHF. The CDR3 nucleotides are TGTGCCAGCAGCCGGAGGGGTAATTCACCCCTCCACTTT.

The V call is TRBV9, the J call TRBJ2-1; 7 bases match TRBD2. The CDR3 has 14 amino acids. Germline V gene lookup returns CDR1 SGDLS and CDR2 YYNGEE. The junction had 5 bases not matched to a gene; V was cut back by 4 bases and J by 4 bases. CDR3 residues: CASSPAGPYNEQFF. Here the CDR3 DNA reads TGTGCCAGCAGCCCAGCGGGGCCTTACAATGAGCAGTTCTTC.